Sequencing of this TCR beta chain was carried out in a study of cytomegalovirus exposure and HLA in healthy donors. Use of 60 Vbeta and 13 Jbeta primers characterized the PCR. The assay was immunoSEQ multiplex PCR, and TCRdb's table has in-frame clones only and misses some. The sample yields some 130,000 clones, over 70% seen once. As to this clone: The sample has other DNA sequences that encode this CDR3 too.

Unmatched junction bases numbered 5, after V lost 4 bases and J lost 5 bases. Germline CDR1 reads MNHNS; CDR2 reads SASEGT. This CDR3 has 15 amino acids. The specimen was PBMCs. This clonotype was sampled from a young man in good health and CMV-seronegative. V is TRBV6-1 and J is TRBJ2-5; the match to TRBD2 covers 12 bases. CDR3 sequence reads: CASSVRLAGDETQYF. CDR3 sequence (DNA): TGTGCCAGCAGTGTTAGACTAGCGGGAGATGAGACCCAGTACTTC.